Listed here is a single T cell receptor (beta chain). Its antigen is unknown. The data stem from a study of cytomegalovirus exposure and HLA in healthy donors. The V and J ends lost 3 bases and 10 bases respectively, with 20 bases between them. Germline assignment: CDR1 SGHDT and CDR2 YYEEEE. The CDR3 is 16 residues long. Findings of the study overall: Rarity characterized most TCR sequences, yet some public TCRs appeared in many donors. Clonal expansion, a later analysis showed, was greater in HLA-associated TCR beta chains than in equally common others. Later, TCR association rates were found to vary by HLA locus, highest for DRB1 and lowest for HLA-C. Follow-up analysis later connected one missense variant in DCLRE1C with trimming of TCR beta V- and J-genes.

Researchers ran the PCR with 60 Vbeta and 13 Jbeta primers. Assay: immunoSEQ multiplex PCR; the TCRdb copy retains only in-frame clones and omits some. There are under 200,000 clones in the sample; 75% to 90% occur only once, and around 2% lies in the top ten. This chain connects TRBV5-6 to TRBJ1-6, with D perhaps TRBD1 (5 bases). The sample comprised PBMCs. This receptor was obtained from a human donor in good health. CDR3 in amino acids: CASSYWGREFVSPLHF. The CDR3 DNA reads TGTGCCAGCAGCTACTGGGGCAGGGAATTCGTCTCACCCCTCCACTTT.